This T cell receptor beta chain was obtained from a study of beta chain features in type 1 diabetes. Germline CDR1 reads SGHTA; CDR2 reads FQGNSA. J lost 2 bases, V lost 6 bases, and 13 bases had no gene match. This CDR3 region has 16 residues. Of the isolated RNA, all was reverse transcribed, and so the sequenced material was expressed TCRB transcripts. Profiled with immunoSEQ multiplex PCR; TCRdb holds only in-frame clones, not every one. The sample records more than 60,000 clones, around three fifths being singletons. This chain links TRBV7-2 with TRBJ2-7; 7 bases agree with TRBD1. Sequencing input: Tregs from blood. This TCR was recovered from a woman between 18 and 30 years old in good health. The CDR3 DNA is TGTGCCAGCAGTAGACGCCGGGACAGAAGTACCTACGAGCAGTACTTC. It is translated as CASSRRRDRSTYEQYF.